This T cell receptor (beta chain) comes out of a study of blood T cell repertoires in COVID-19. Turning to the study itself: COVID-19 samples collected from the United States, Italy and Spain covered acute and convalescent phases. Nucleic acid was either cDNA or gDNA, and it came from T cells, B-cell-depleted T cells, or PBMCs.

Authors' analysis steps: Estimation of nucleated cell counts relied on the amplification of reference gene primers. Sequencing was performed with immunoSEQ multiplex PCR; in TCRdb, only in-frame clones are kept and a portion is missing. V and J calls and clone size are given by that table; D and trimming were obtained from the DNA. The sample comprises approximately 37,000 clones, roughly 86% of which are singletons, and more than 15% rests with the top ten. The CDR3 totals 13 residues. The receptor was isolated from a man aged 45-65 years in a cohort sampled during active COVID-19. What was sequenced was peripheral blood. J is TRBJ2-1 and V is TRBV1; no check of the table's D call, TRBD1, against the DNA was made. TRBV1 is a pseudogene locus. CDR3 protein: CTSSQDRPGQKFF. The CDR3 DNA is TGCACCAGCAGCCAAGATAGGCCAGGCCAAAAGTTCTTC.